The 8 T cell receptor beta chains presented below share a single source sample, sequenced in a study of blood T cells in healthy people across ages. The use of a sample-barcoded 5' primer and a J-beta primer mix characterized a second PCR of roughly 7 to 11 cycles. TCRdb fed the 5' RACE reads into MiXCR, producing one record per CDR3 protein. In the table there are 550,000 to 700,000 distinct CDR3 sequences, 27% of which are singletons. Material: blood. Receptor source: a woman between 65 and 79 years old in good health.

This clonotype has only a few counts. The gene calls are TRBV7-6 and TRBJ2-1; unclear D gene. The CDR3 covers 11 residues. The V gene lost 6 bases and the J gene lost 15 bases, with 15 bases spanning the gap. Per germline, CDR1 SGHVS and CDR2 FNYEAQ. CDR3 in DNA: TGTGCCAGCAGTCCAGGACCTTCCCTGTTCTTC. Translated, it gives CASSPGPSLFF.

This clonotype was detected only a few times. The CDR3 loop is CASSLSATPTYEQYF. The CDR3 bases are TGTGCCAGCAGTTTATCCGCCACACCGACCTACGAGCAGTACTTC. The genes are TRBV27 and TRBJ2-7, with unresolved D. The CDR3 is 15 amino acids. Germline CDR1 reads MNHEY; CDR2 reads SMNVEV (reference sequence). Trimming left V 0 bases short and J 2 bases short, with 11 bases between.

This clonotype turned up a few times. V usage is TRBV20-1 and J usage is TRBJ1-2; 8 bases are a match to TRBD1. This CDR3 is built from 16 residues. V lost 0 bases and J lost 3; bases outside the gene matches: 9. Germline V gene lookup returns CDR1 DFQATT and CDR2 SNEGSKA (reference sequence). As DNA, the CDR3 is TGCAGTGCTAGAGATCGGACAGGGAAGAACTACTATGGCTACACCTTC. Translating gives CSARDRTGKNYYGYTF.

This clonotype has ten or more counts. The chain uses TRBV6-7 and TRBJ2-2; D is unresolved. TRBV6-7 is sorted into the ORF group, with uncertain function. This CDR3 is built from 10 residues. Trimming left V 6 bases short and J 6 bases short, with 2 bases between. The CDR3: CASSPGELFF. The CDR3 nucleotides read TGTGCCAGCAGCCCCGGGGAGCTGTTTTTT.

The chain joins TRBV5-6 to TRBJ1-3, with D perhaps matching TRBD1 (6 bases). This CDR3 contains 14 residues. The germline V gene has CDR1 SGHDT and CDR2 YYEEEE. V was shortened by 4 bases and J by 8 bases, with 16 bases between the two germline ends. In DNA, the CDR3 is TGTGCCAGCAGCCCCAATTACAGGGCCCACACCATATATTTT. Residues: CASSPNYRAHTIYF.

The rearrangement joins TRBV15 to TRBJ1-5; 8 nucleotides match TRBD1. The CDR3 covers 17 residues. Germline V gene lookup returns CDR1 LNHNV and CDR2 YYDKDF (reference sequence). The V gene end was trimmed by 0 bases and the J gene end by 0 bases; junction bases not matched to a gene: 4. Here the CDR3 reads CATSREGQAYSNQPQHF. The CDR3 coding sequence is TGTGCCACCAGCAGAGAGGGACAGGCGTATAGCAATCAGCCCCAGCATTTT.

This clonotype was detected only a few times. The chain carries TRBV7-2 and TRBJ2-6; 8 bases match TRBD2. Germline CDR1 reads SGHTA; CDR2 reads FQGNSA. V shed 3 bases and J 4 bases; nucleotides not matched to a gene: 11. This CDR3 has 18 amino acids. This CDR3 reads CASSFSSGGSYGANVLTF. The CDR3 region has the DNA TGTGCCAGCAGCTTCTCGAGCGGGGGTTCGTACGGGGCCAACGTCCTGACTTTC.

This clonotype was observed a few times. This rearrangement joins TRBV4-1 to TRBJ1-6; D remains unclear. The CDR3 contains 15 residues. Deletions cut 4 bases from V and 5 bases from J, with 12 bases between. Looked up from germline, CDR1 is MGHRA and CDR2 is YSYEKL. In DNA, the CDR3 is TGCGCCAGCAGCCTCACGGGAACGAATAATTCACCCCTCCACTTT. It yields the protein CASSLTGTNNSPLHF.